This T cell receptor (beta chain) was found in a study of glioma-infiltrating T cells. TCR alpha and beta CDR3 regions were amplified from RNA using iRepertoire nested multiplex PCR. Tissue mRNA or PBMC total RNA, roughly 90-450 ng, went into one-step reverse transcription and amplification. TCRdb passed the multiplex PCR reads through MiXCR, listing each CDR3 protein once. The sample records about 89,000 distinct CDR3 sequences, about 25% being singletons. General study points: Very few CDR3 sequences were shared between tissue and blood. Above-expected tissue-blood divergence occurred in all gliomas, most in low-grade ones.

For this clonotype: The target antigen is unknown.

The specimen sequenced was glioma tissue, nonneoplastic brain tissue, or PBMCs (not recorded which). The sequence derives from a human donor with low-grade glioma or glioblastoma, undergoing nonglioma brain surgery, or in good health (not recorded which).

The CDR3: CSVVESGYSNQPQHF. DNA for the CDR3: TGCAGCGTTGTGGAGTCGGGGTATAGCAATCAGCCCCAGCATTTT. The genes are TRBV29-1 and TRBJ1-5; D gene uncertain. Per the germline V gene, CDR1 is SQVTM and CDR2 is ANQGSEA. There are 15 residues in the CDR3. Trimming removed 4 bases from V and 0 bases from J, with 13 bases in between.